The 20 T cell receptor beta chains given below trace back to one sample, sequenced in a study of cytomegalovirus exposure and HLA in healthy donors listed by TCRdb under 2017. Receptor amplification or capture employed the immunoSEQ multiplex PCR assay. For the multiplex PCR, a mixture combining 60 forward primers for TCR Vbeta segments and 13 reverse primers for TCR Jbeta segments was used. Held by TCRdb, this immuneACCESS table contains in-frame sequences only and omits some clones. Under half of the omission traces to an unresolved V gene where checked; the cause of the rest is unknown. For this sample the table gives about 140,000 clones, of which over 75% were detected only once. The ten most abundant clones make up around 2.5% of the sample. The sample comprised PBMCs. The origin of the receptors is a man aged 50 to 60 in good health and CMV-seronegative.

The sample holds a few counts of this clone. This chain uses TRBV6-5 with TRBJ2-7; 8 bases match TRBD1. The CDR3 has 15 amino acids. V shed 2 bases and J 3 bases; nucleotides not matched to a gene: 6. Per the germline V gene, CDR1 is MNHEY and CDR2 is SVGAGI. CDR3 residues: CASSYQAGGYYEQYF. Here the CDR3 DNA reads TGTGCCAGCAGTTACCAGGCAGGGGGCTACTACGAGCAGTACTTC.

The J gene is TRBJ2-1, the V gene TRBV7-6; D is possibly TRBD1 (5 bases). Germline assignment: CDR1 SGHVS and CDR2 FNYEAQ. CDR3 length equals 12 residues. The V gene lost 5 bases and the J gene lost 7 bases, with 9 bases spanning the gap. This CDR3 reads CASSPDKNEQFF. The CDR3 bases are TGTGCCAGCAGCCCGGACAAAAATGAGCAGTTCTTC.

This chain connects TRBV6-1 to TRBJ1-3, with D maybe TRBD1 (6 bases). The CDR3 has 14 residues. V lost 5 bases to trimming and J lost 1 base, with 9 bases between them. CDR1 and CDR2 from the germline V gene are MNHNS and SASEGT. The CDR3 protein is CASSQDSSGNTIYF. CDR3 sequence (DNA): TGTGCCAGCAGTCAGGACAGTTCTGGAAACACCATATATTTT.

The V gene is TRBV6-1, the J gene TRBJ2-5, with 7 bases that match TRBD1. V gave up 0 bases and J gave up 0 bases; unmatched junction bases: 13. The CDR3 spans 19 residues. Per the germline V gene, CDR1 is MNHNS and CDR2 is SASEGT. CDR3 sequence (DNA): TGTGCCAGCAGTGAAGCGGTTGGGACAGCTGACCCTTACCAAGAGACCCAGTACTTC. The encoded protein is CASSEAVGTADPYQETQYF.

The chain combines TRBV18 with TRBJ1-4; D not certain. Trimming cost V 3 bases and J 7 bases, with 15 bases left between them. This CDR3 spans 15 amino acids. Germline V gene sequence: CDR1 KGHSH, CDR2 LQKENI. The CDR3 DNA is TGTGCCAGCTCACCCCAACGTGGAACGGGTGAAAAACTGTTTTTT. Its translation: CASSPQRGTGEKLFF.

This clone has only a few counts. The chain has TRBV21-1 and TRBJ2-5; the table's D gene call, TRBD1, was not cross checked with the DNA. TRBV21-1 is given as a pseudogene. The CDR3 is 15 amino acids. CDR3 region: CASRPWGQAQETQYF. CDR3 coding DNA: TGTGCCAGCAGGCCATGGGGACAGGCTCAAGAGACCCAGTACTTC.

The chain links TRBV5-4 to TRBJ2-7; the D gene is possibly TRBD2 (6 bases). The length of the CDR3 is 17 residues. In germline, CDR1 is SGHNT, CDR2 YYREEE (reference sequence). Trimming shortened V by 2 bases and J by 1 base, and 19 bases separated the two germline ends. The DNA for the CDR3 is TGTGCCAGCAGCTTCCCCGTTCTAGCGCTAATTTCCTACGAGCAGTACTTC. Protein product: CASSFPVLALISYEQYF.

This clone has more than one count but fewer than ten. The V call is TRBV27, the J call TRBJ1-1, with no clear D. The V and J ends lost 8 bases and 0 bases respectively, with 10 bases between them. Germline loops: CDR1 MNHEY, CDR2 SMNVEV (reference sequence). This CDR3 is 13 amino acids long. The CDR3 reads CASATRLNTEAFF. Here the CDR3 DNA reads TGTGCCAGCGCCACCAGGTTGAACACTGAAGCTTTCTTT.

The V call is TRBV5-1, the J call TRBJ1-1; tentative D call: TRBD1 (5 bases). The germline V gene encodes CDR1 SGHRS and CDR2 YFSETQ. The CDR3 covers 14 residues. V lost 4 bases and J lost 3, with 13 bases in between. The chain's CDR3 is CASSDAQGHTEAFF. As DNA, the CDR3 is TGCGCCAGCAGCGACGCGCAGGGTCACACTGAAGCTTTCTTT.

The chain recombines TRBV14 with TRBJ1-1, with D perhaps matching TRBD1 (5 bases). V was trimmed by 6 bases and J by 4 bases, leaving 15 bases between them. The CDR3 sequence is 14 residues long. The germline V gene encodes CDR1 SGHDN and CDR2 FVKESK. CDR3 sequence (DNA): TGTGCCAGCAGACTTTTGGTGGGGGGCACTGAAGCTTTCTTT. Its translation is CASRLLVGGTEAFF.

V usage is TRBV5-1 and J usage is TRBJ1-1; 9 bases match TRBD1. Germline V CDR1 and CDR2: SGHRS, YFSETQ. Trimming removed 4 bases from V and 4 bases from J; junction bases left unmatched: 2. The CDR3 length is 13 residues. CDR3 sequence: CASSADRGTEAFF. In DNA form, the CDR3 reads TGCGCCAGCAGCGCGGACAGGGGCACTGAAGCTTTCTTT.

This chain joins TRBV6-1 and TRBJ2-5; 8 bases agree with TRBD1. The germline gives CDR1 MNHNS, CDR2 SASEGT. Germline trimming cut 6 bases from V and 5 bases from J; bases unmatched to any gene: 11. CDR3 length: 15 residues. The CDR3 sequence: CASSQRRTGSETQYF. CDR3 sequence (DNA): TGTGCCAGCAGCCAAAGGCGGACAGGGAGCGAGACCCAGTACTTC.

V is TRBV11-3 and J is TRBJ2-3, with 12 positions matching TRBD2. With V trimmed by 5 bases and J by 3 bases, 3 bases remained unmatched. CDR1 SGHNT and CDR2 YENEEA come from the germline V gene. There are 15 residues in the CDR3. The CDR3 region has the DNA TGTGCCAGCAGCCCGACTAGCGGGAGAACAGATACGCAGTATTTT. Residues: CASSPTSGRTDTQYF.

Concerning this clone: The same CDR3 also results from other DNA sequences found in this sample. V is TRBV6-1 and J is TRBJ1-5; D is undetermined. Germline V CDR1 and CDR2: MNHNS, SASEGT. The germline V and J ends were trimmed by 3 bases and 4 bases, with 10 bases remaining between them. There are 14 residues in the CDR3. CDR3 sequence reads: CASSEVQPNQPQHF. The CDR3 region has the DNA TGTGCCAGCAGTGAGGTACAGCCGAATCAGCCCCAGCATTTT.

The chain couples TRBV19 to TRBJ2-3, with TRBD2 matching 8 bases. Unmatched junction bases numbered 12, after V lost 10 bases and J lost 3 bases. The length of the CDR3 is 15 residues. Per the germline V gene, CDR1 is LNHDA and CDR2 is SQIVND (reference sequence). CDR3: CATSSRASGTDTQYF. CDR3 nucleotide sequence: TGTGCCACCTCATCCAGGGCTAGCGGGACAGATACGCAGTATTTT.

The table lists this clone with a few counts. This chain connects TRBV5-1 to TRBJ1-1; TRBD1 matches at 12 bases. CDR3 length: 18 amino acids. Germline V gene sequence: CDR1 SGHRS, CDR2 YFSETQ. V gave up 4 bases and J gave up 4 bases; unmatched junction bases: 14. The CDR3 spells CASSATTGTGGGGTEAFF. The CDR3 DNA reads TGCGCCAGCAGCGCGACTACAGGGACAGGGGGCGGGGGCACTGAAGCTTTCTTT.

Only a few counts were recorded for this clone. V usage is TRBV5-8 and J usage is TRBJ2-2, with D maybe TRBD2 (5 bases). Germline CDR1 and CDR2: SGHTS and YDEGEE. The CDR3 extends over 15 amino acids. V lost 1 base to trimming and J lost 6 bases, with 13 bases between them. The CDR3 bases are TGTGCCAGCAGCTTGTTCGCAGAGGAGGCCGGGGAGCTGTTTTTT. This encodes CASSLFAEEAGELFF. Combining the CDR3 with reference TRBV5-8 and TRBJ2-2 gives the whole variable domain EAGVTQSPTHLIKTRGQQATLRCSPISGHTSVYWYQQALGLGLQFLLWYDEGEERNRGNFPPRFSGRQFPNYSSELNVNALELEDSALYLCASSLFAEEAGELFFGEGSRLTVL.

The chain combines TRBV27 with TRBJ1-5, with 7 bases lining up with TRBD1. Trimming removed 6 bases from V and 0 bases from J; junction bases left unmatched: 17. CDR3 length: 19 amino acids. Germline CDR1 is MNHEY and CDR2 is SMNVEV (reference sequence). For the CDR3, the DNA is TGTGCCAGCAGCCAGGGACAGCTCCGCGGGTTGGGTAGCAATCAGCCCCAGCATTTT. Protein: CASSQGQLRGLGSNQPQHF.

The V and J genes are TRBV7-9 and TRBJ2-7; D call uncertain. The germline gives CDR1 SEHNR, CDR2 FQNEAQ (reference sequence). The length of the CDR3 is 15 residues. V lost 1 base, J lost 2 bases, and 12 bases lay in between. CDR3 loop: CASSLGATPTYEQYF. The CDR3, as DNA: TGTGCCAGCAGCTTAGGGGCAACTCCAACCTACGAGCAGTACTTC.

This sequence joins TRBV10-3 and TRBJ2-2; 14 nucleotides match TRBD2. V lost 3 bases to trimming and J lost 7 bases; unmatched junction nucleotides: 7. Germline lookup yields CDR1 ENHRY and CDR2 SYGVKD. The length of the CDR3 is 17 residues. The CDR3 sequence: CAISEPTSGRAFGELFF. CDR3 nucleotides: TGTGCCATCAGTGAACCGACTAGCGGGAGGGCCTTCGGGGAGCTGTTTTTT.